Presented here are 18 T cell receptor beta chains from one specimen sequenced in a study of cytomegalovirus exposure and HLA in healthy donors. The PCR made use of 60 Vbeta and 13 Jbeta primers. Sequencing used immunoSEQ multiplex PCR; TCRdb keeps in-frame clones, though not all of them. The data contain about 200,000 clones, approximately 82% of them singletons. Specimen: PBMCs. All receptors come from a woman younger than 35 in good health and CMV-seronegative.

The chain joins TRBV4-3 to TRBJ2-7, with 12 positions matching TRBD2. Losses at the gene ends were 0 bases for V and 7 bases for J; bases not matched to a gene: 4. The CDR3 spans 15 residues. Germline CDR1 LGHNA, CDR2 YSLEER. CDR3 DNA: TGCGCCAGCAGCCAAGATCTAGCGGGAGGGCTTGAGCAGTACTTC. Translating gives CASSQDLAGGLEQYF.

This chain joins TRBV6-5 and TRBJ2-5; perhaps TRBD2 as D (6 bases). This CDR3 spans 15 amino acids. The ends were cut back, 0 bases at V and 8 bases at J, with 16 bases in the middle. In germline, CDR1 is MNHEY, CDR2 SVGAGI. CDR3 nucleotides: TGTGCCAGCAGTTACTCGACAGCTGGGGGGAATACCCAGTACTTC. This gives the protein CASSYSTAGGNTQYF.

This chain joins TRBV29-1 and TRBJ2-7; D is ambiguous. This CDR3 is 12 amino acids long. Per germline, CDR1 SQVTM and CDR2 ANQGSEA. The V end lost 6 bases, the J end lost 5 bases, and 14 bases lay between the germline ends. The CDR3 sequence is CSVSPQINEQYF. The CDR3 bases are TGCAGCGTGAGCCCCCAAATAAACGAGCAGTACTTC.

The J gene is TRBJ1-5, the V gene TRBV4-1; possible D gene TRBD1, 5 bases. CDR1 is MGHRA, CDR2 YSYEKL, per germline. Trimming shortened V by 3 bases and J by 0 bases, and 21 bases separated the two germline ends. This CDR3 spans 19 amino acids. The CDR3 loop reads CASSQGLHEVKYSNQPQHF. In nucleotides, the CDR3 is TGCGCCAGCAGCCAGGGGCTTCACGAGGTTAAATATAGCAATCAGCCCCAGCATTTT.

CDR3 nucleotide sequence: TGTGCCAGCAGCCTAACGCGGGGGCCAGCCCAAGAGACCCAGTACTTC. This encodes CASSLTRGPAQETQYF. This chain links TRBV7-9 with TRBJ2-5, with D maybe TRBD2 (7 bases). The germline V and J ends were trimmed by 5 bases and 1 base, with 17 bases remaining between them. Germline values: CDR1 SEHNR, CDR2 FQNEAQ (reference sequence). This CDR3 has 16 residues.

This clone has only one observation. The chain combines TRBV6-5 with TRBJ1-2, with 7 bases that match TRBD1. Trimming removed 7 bases from V and 8 bases from J; junction bases left unmatched: 13. The CDR3 is 14 amino acids. Germline loops: CDR1 MNHEY, CDR2 SVGAGI. CDR3 in DNA: TGTGCCAGCAACCCTACGGGACAGCAAGGGGGCTACACCTTC. It is translated as CASNPTGQQGGYTF.

V gene TRBV4-3 combines with J gene TRBJ2-7; no clear D gene. Looked up from germline, CDR1 is LGHNA and CDR2 is YSLEER. CDR3 size: 13 residues. With 0 bases removed from V and 3 bases from J, the gap between germline ends came to 6 bases. The CDR3 nucleotides read TGCGCCAGCAGCCAAGATACGGACTACGAGCAGTACGTC. Encoded protein: CASSQDTDYEQYV.

There are a few counts of this clone. This chain connects TRBV9 to TRBJ1-1; possible D gene TRBD1, 6 bases. With 1 base removed from V and 4 bases from J, the gap between germline ends came to 11 bases. Germline values: CDR1 SGDLS, CDR2 YYNGEE. The CDR3 is 14 amino acids. The CDR3 is CASSVTGIRTEAFF. DNA of the CDR3: TGTGCCAGCAGCGTAACAGGGATTCGCACTGAAGCTTTCTTT.

This chain joins TRBV19 and TRBJ2-3, with TRBD2 matching over 9 bases. The CDR3 totals 16 residues. J gave up 2 bases and V 5 bases, and 8 bases lay outside the gene matches. From germline, CDR1 is LNHDA and CDR2 SQIVND (reference sequence). CDR3 DNA: TGTGCCAGTAGTGGTATTACTAGCGGGTACACAGATACGCAGTATTTT. This sequence encodes CASSGITSGYTDTQYF.

CDR3: CASSQEFAHRAGETQYF. CDR3 in DNA: TGCGCCAGCAGCCAAGAATTCGCACACAGGGCCGGGGAGACCCAGTACTTC. The chain carries TRBV4-3 and TRBJ2-5, with D possibly matching TRBD1 (6 bases). CDR3 length: 17 amino acids. The V and J ends lost 0 bases and 5 bases respectively, with 19 bases between them. In germline, CDR1 is LGHNA, CDR2 YSLEER.

This clone was counted between two and nine times. The chain combines TRBV5-6 with TRBJ2-7; tentative D call: TRBD1 (6 bases). V dropped 4 bases and J dropped 4 bases, with 9 bases sitting between them. The CDR3 extends over 12 amino acids. Germline-derived CDR1 and CDR2 are SGHDT and YYEEEE. CDR3 in amino acids: CASSRTEYEQYF. The DNA of the CDR3 is TGTGCCAGCAGCAGGACAGAGTACGAGCAGTACTTC.

The chain uses TRBV11-2 and TRBJ1-1; D remains ambiguous. The CDR3 loop spans 14 amino acids. Trimming pared 1 base from V and 1 base from J, leaving 7 bases between. CDR1 is SGHAT and CDR2 is FQNNGV in the germline V gene. CDR3 sequence (DNA): TGTGCCAGCAGCTTAGTGCGGGAGAACACTGAAGCTTTCTTT. Translated, it gives CASSLVRENTEAFF. Supplemented by reference TRBV11-2 and TRBJ1-1, the full variable domain reads EAGVAQSPRYKIIEKRQSVAFWCNPISGHATLYWYQQILGQGPKLLIQFQNNGVVDDSQLPKDRFSAERLKGVDSTLKIQPAKLEDSAVYLCASSLVRENTEAFFGQGTRLTVV.

The chain uses TRBV29-1 and TRBJ2-5; the D gene is possibly TRBD2 (5 bases). Germline V gene sequence: CDR1 SQVTM, CDR2 ANQGSEA. The V gene lost 6 bases and the J gene lost 5 bases, with 16 bases spanning the gap. The length of the CDR3 is 13 residues. CDR3 sequence (DNA): TGCAGCGTCCGCCCGGGTTCGGGGGAGACCCAGTACTTC. Its translation: CSVRPGSGETQYF.

The chain couples TRBV27 to TRBJ1-4; 7 positions match TRBD1. The CDR3 is 14 amino acids. After removal of 6 bases from V and 6 bases from J, the junction contained 7 bases not matched to a gene. Germline CDR1 reads MNHEY; CDR2 reads SMNVEV (reference sequence). The CDR3 sequence is CASSPLQGDEKLFF. DNA of the CDR3: TGTGCCAGCAGCCCCCTCCAGGGGGATGAAAAACTGTTTTTT. Full variable domain (remainder filled in from reference TRBV27 and TRBJ1-4): EAQVTQNPRYLITVTGKKLTVTCSQNMNHEYMSWYRQDPGLGLRQIYYSMNVEVTDKGDVPEGYKVSRKEKRNFPLILESPSPNQTSLYFCASSPLQGDEKLFFGSGTQLSVL.

This chain uses TRBV23-1 with TRBJ2-3; a weak D match, TRBD2 (7 bases). TRBV23-1 is known as an ORF, though its function is uncertain. V lost 0 bases and J lost 4, with 11 bases in between. CDR3 length equals 15 residues. In DNA form, the CDR3 reads TGCGCCAGCAGTCAATCCTTGCGGGGGCCAGATACGCAGTATTTT. Its translation is CASSQSLRGPDTQYF.

The gene calls are TRBV28 and TRBJ2-1; TRBD2 aligns across 9 bases. CDR3 size: 16 residues. J lost 5 bases, V lost 2 bases, and 7 bases had no gene match. Looked up from germline, CDR1 is MDHEN and CDR2 is SYDVKM. This chain's CDR3 is CASSLTTSGSHNEQFF. Written as DNA, the CDR3 is TGTGCCAGCAGTTTAACGACTAGCGGATCTCACAATGAGCAGTTCTTC.

Only one count was recorded for this clone. The chain uses TRBV4-1 and TRBJ2-3; D is possibly TRBD2 (5 bases). Germline V CDR1 and CDR2: MGHRA, YSYEKL. The ends were cut back, 4 bases at V and 5 bases at J, with 13 bases in the middle. The CDR3 totals 14 residues. The CDR3 loop reads CASSPLEWGDTQYF. CDR3 nucleotide sequence: TGCGCCAGCAGCCCACTAGAATGGGGAGATACGCAGTATTTT.

The CDR3: CASSVVGGVATEAFF. The DNA for the CDR3 is TGTGCCAGCAGCGTAGTAGGAGGGGTGGCCACTGAAGCTTTCTTT. The chain recombines TRBV9 with TRBJ1-1, with D maybe TRBD1 (5 bases). The CDR3 runs 15 residues. Germline loops: CDR1 SGDLS, CDR2 YYNGEE. V shed 0 bases and J shed 4 bases, with 13 bases lying between them.